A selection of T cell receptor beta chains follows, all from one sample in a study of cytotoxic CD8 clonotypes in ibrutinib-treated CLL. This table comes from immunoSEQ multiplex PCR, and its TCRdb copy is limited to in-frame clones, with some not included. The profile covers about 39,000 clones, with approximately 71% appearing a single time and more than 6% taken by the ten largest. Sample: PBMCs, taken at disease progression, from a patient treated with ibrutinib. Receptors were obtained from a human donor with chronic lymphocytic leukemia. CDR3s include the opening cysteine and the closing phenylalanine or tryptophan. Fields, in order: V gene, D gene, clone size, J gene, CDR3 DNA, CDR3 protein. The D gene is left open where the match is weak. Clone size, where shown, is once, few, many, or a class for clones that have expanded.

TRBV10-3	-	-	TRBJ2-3	TGTGCCATCAGTGATGGGGTGGGCCCAGATACGCAGTATTTT	CAISDGVGPDTQYF
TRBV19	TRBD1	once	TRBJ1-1	TGTGCGAGTATGGGACAGGGGATGACTGAAGCTTTCTTT	CASMGQGMTEAFF
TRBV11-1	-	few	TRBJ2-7	TGTGCCAGCAGCTTAAGAGGTTACGAGCAGTACTTC	CASSLRGYEQYF
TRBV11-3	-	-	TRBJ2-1	TGTGCCAGCAGCTTAGTGGCAGGGTCGGCCTATGAGCAGTTCTTC	CASSLVAGSAYEQFF
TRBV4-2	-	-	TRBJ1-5	TGTGCCAGCAGCCAAGATGTACAGTCCAATCAGCCCCAGCATTTT	CASSQDVQSNQPQHF
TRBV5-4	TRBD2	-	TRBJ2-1	TGTGCCAGCAGCCAGCCACTAGCGGGTGTAAATGAGCAGTTCTTC	CASSQPLAGVNEQFF
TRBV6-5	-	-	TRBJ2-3	TGTGCCAGCAGAGTATTGGGGGGCACAGATACGCAGTATTTT	CASRVLGGTDTQYF
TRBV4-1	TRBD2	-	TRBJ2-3	TGCGCCAGCAGCCACCCTAGCGGTATCACAGATACGCAGTATTTT	CASSHPSGITDTQYF
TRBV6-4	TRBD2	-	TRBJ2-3	TGTGCCAGCAGAATTAGCGGGAGTAAGACAGATACGCAGTATTTT	CASRISGSKTDTQYF
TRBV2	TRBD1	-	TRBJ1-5	TGTGCCAGCAGTGGAGACAGGGGTGGCAATCAGCCCCAGCATTTT	CASSGDRGGNQPQHF
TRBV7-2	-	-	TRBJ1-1	TGTGCCAGCAGCTTAGGGCGGGTGGGCGCTTTCTTT	CASSLGRVGAFF
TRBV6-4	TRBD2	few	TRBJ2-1	TGTGCCAGCAGTGCTGGGCTAGCGGGAGAGGTGGGAAAAAATGAGCAGTTCTTC	CASSAGLAGEVGKNEQFF
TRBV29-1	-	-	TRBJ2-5	TGCAGCGTTAATCGGGCAGACATCCAAGAGACCCAGTACTTC	CSVNRADIQETQYF
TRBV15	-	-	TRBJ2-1	TGTGCCACCAGCAGAGATCGGTCGTCTAGCGTGTATGAGCAGTTCTTC	CATSRDRSSSVYEQFF
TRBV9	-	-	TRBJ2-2	TGTGCCAGCAGCGTAGATGGAGGAGGTTTTACGAACACCGGGGAGCTGTTTTTT	CASSVDGGGFTNTGELFF
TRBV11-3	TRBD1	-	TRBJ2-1	TGTGCCAGCAGCTTAGACGGGACAGGGGGTATTAGCTCCTACAATGAGCAGTTCTTC	CASSLDGTGGISSYNEQFF
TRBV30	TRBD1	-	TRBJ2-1	TGTGCCTGGAGGCTCGGGGAAAGAAGGACAGGGGGACACAATGAGCAGTTCTTC	CAWRLGERRTGGHNEQFF
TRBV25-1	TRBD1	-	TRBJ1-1	TGTGCCAGCAGTGGGAGGACAGGGGGGGGCATGAACACTGAAGCTTTCTTT	CASSGRTGGGMNTEAFF
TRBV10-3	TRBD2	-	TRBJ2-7	TGTGCCATCAGTGTTGGAATAGCGGGGGACTACGAGCAGTACTTC	CAISVGIAGDYEQYF
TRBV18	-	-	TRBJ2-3	TGTGCCAGCATGAACCGGGAGACGTCCACAGATACGCAGTATTTT	CASMNRETSTDTQYF
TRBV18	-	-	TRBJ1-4	TGTGCCAGCTCACCCCAGGGAGCTAATGAAAAACTGTTTTTT	CASSPQGANEKLFF
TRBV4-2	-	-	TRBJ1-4	TGTGCCAGCCGTTCTGGGGGAACGGAGAATGAAAAACTGTTTTTT	CASRSGGTENEKLFF
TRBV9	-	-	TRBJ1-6	TGTGCCAGCAGCGGACTGGGTTCACCCCTCCACTTT	CASSGLGSPLHF
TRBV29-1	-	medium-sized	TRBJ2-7	TGCAGCGTTGAAGATGGAATGACCTACGAGCAGTACTTC	CSVEDGMTYEQYF
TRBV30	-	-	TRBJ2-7	TGTGCCTGGACCTATGGGCCGGGAGCATATGAGCAGTACTTC	CAWTYGPGAYEQYF
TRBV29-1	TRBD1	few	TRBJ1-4	TGCAGCGTGGAGACAGGGACTGATGAAAAACTGTTTTTT	CSVETGTDEKLFF
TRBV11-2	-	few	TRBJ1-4	TGTGCCAGCAGCTTAGATTCGCAGGGGAGAAAACTGTTTTTT	CASSLDSQGRKLFF
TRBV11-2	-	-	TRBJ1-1	TGTGCCAGCAGCCTCGGTACAGCATTTGAAGCTTTCTTT	CASSLGTAFEAFF